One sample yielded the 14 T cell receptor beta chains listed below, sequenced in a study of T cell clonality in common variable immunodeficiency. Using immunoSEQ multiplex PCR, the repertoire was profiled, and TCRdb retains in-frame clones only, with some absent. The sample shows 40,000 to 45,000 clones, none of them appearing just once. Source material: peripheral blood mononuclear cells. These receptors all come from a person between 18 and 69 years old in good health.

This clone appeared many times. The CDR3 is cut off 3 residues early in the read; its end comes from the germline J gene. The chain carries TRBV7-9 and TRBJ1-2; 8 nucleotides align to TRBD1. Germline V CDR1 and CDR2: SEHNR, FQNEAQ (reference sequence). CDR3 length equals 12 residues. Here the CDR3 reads CASSVGQASYTF. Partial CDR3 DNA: TGTGCCAGCAGCGTGGGACAGGCTAGC.

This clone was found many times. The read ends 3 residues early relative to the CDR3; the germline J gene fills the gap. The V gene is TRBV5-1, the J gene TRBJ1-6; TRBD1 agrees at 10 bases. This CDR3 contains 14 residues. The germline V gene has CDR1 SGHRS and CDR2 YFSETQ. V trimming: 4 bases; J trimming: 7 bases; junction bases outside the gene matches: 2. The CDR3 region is CASSRDRGNSPLHF. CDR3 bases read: TGCGCCAGCAGCAGGGACAGGGGAAATTCACCC.

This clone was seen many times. CDR3 DNA (partial): TGTGCCAGCAGACGTGGGACAGCTTTCACCTACAATGAG. Amino acid sequence: CASRRGTAFTYNE. The whole CDR3 protein is CASRRGTAFTYNEQFF. The V gene is TRBV28, the J gene TRBJ2-1, with 7 positions matching TRBD1. The read gets to within 3 residues of the CDR3 end, and the germline J gene fills in the rest. The CDR3 totals 16 residues. Germline CDR1 MDHEN, CDR2 SYDVKM. V dropped 6 bases and J dropped 2; count of bases not matched to a gene: 10. Filled out from reference TRBV28 and TRBJ2-1, the complete variable domain reads DVKVTQSSRYLVKRTGEKVFLECVQDMDHENMFWYRQDPGLGLRLIYFSYDVKMKEKGDIPEGYSVSREKKERFSLILESASTNQTSMYLCASRRGTAFTYNEQFFGPGTRLTVL.

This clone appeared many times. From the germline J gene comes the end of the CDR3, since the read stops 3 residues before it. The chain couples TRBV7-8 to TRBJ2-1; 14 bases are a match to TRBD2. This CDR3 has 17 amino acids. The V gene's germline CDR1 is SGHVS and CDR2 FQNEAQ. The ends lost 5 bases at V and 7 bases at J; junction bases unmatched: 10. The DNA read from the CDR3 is TGTGCCAGCAGCGTACGACGGACTAGCGGGAGGAGTAATGAG. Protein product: CASSVRRTSGRSNE. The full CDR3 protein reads CASSVRRTSGRSNEQFF.

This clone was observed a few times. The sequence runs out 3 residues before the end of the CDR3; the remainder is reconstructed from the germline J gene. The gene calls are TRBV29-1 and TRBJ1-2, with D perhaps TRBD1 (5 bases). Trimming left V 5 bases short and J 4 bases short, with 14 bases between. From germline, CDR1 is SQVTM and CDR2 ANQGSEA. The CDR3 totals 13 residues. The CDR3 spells CSVRRGLGYGYTF. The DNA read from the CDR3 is TGCAGCGTTCGTAGGGGACTTGGCTATGGC.

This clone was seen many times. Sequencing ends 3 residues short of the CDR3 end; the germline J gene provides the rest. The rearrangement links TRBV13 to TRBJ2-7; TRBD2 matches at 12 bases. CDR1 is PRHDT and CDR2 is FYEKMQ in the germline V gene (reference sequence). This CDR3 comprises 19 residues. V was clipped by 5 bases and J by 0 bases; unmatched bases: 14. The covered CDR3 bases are TGTGCCAGCAGCATCCTCCCGGGACTAGCGGGCCCTTTCTCCTACGAG. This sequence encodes CASSILPGLAGPFSYE. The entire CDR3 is CASSILPGLAGPFSYEQYF.

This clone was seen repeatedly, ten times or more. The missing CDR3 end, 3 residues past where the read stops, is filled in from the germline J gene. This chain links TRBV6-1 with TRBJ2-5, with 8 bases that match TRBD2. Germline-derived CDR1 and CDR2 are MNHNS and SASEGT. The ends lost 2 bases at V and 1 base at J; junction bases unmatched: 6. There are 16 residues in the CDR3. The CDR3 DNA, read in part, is TGTGCCAGCAGTGAACTCGGGGGGGGCCCCCAAGAGACC. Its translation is CASSELGGGPQET. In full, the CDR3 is CASSELGGGPQETQYF.

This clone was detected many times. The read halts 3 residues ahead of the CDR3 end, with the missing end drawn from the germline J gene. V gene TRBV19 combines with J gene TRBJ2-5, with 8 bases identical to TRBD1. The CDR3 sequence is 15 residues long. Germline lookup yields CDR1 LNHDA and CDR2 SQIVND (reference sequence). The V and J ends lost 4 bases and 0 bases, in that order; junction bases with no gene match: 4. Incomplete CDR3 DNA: TGTGCCAGTAGTACGACGACAGGGGACCAAGAGACC. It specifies CASSTTTGDQET. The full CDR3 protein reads CASSTTTGDQETQYF.

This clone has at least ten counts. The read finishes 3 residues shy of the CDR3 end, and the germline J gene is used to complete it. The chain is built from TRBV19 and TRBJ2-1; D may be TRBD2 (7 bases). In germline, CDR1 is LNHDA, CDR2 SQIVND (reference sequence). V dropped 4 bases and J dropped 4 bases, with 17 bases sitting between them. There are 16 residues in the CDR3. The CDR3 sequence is CASSTRTRGGYNEQFF. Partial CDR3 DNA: TGTGCCAGTAGTACGCGGACTAGAGGGGGTTACAATGAG.

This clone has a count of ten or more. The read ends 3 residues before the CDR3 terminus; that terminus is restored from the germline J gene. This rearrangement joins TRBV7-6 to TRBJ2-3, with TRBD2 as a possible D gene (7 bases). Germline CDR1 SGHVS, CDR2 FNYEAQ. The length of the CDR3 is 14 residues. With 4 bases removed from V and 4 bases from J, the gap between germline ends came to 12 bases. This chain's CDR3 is CASSSGGRADTQYF. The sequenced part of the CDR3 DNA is TGTGCCAGCAGCTCGGGGGGCCGGGCAGATACG.

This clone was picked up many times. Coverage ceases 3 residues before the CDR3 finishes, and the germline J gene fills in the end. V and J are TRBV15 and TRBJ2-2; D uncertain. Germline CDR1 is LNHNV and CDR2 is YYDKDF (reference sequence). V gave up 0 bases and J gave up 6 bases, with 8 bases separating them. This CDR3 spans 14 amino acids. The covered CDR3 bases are TGTGCCACCAGCAGAGATATGGCCTCCGGGGAG. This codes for CATSRDMASGE. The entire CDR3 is CATSRDMASGELFF.

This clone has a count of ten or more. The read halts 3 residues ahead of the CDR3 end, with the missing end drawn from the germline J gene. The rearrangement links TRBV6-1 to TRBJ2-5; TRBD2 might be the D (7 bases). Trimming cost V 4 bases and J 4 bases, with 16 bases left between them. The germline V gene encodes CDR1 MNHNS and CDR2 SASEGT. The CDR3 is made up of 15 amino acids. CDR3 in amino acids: CASSVWDTGGETQYF. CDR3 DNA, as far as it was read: TGTGCCAGCAGTGTTTGGGACACGGGAGGAGAGACC.

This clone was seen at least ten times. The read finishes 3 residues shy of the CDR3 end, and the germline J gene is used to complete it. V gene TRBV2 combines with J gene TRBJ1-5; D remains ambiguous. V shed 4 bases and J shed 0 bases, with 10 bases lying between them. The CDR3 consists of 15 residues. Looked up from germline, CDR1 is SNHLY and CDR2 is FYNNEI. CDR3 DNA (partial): TGTGCCAGCAGTGTCGGAGGGTATAGCAATCAGCCC. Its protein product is CASSVGGYSNQP. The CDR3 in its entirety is CASSVGGYSNQPQHF.

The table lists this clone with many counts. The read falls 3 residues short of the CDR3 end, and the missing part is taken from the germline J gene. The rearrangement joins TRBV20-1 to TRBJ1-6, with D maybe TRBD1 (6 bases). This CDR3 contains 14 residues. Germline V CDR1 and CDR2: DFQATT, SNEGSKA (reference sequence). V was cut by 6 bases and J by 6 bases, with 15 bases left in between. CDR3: CSAEDSWGNSPLHF. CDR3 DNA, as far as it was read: TGCAGTGCCGAGGACAGTTGGGGTAATTCACCC.